This T cell receptor (beta chain) derives from a study of shared clonotypes between healthy human individuals. General study results and limits: Sorted-subset samples were not fully sequenced, rarefaction indicated.

Trimming pared 0 bases from V and 2 bases from J, leaving 1 base between. Germline V gene lookup returns CDR1 KGHSH and CDR2 LQKENI. The CDR3 length is 12 residues. Clones were sequenced by immunoSEQ multiplex PCR, and TCRdb holds only the in-frame ones, with some missing. Found here are approximately 1.5 million clones, approximately 98.5% of them singletons; the top ten hold around 0.38%. This clone was counted once. Antigen: not known. Other DNA sequences in this sample translate to the same CDR3. The sequenced sample consisted of naive CD4+ T cells sorted from blood. The sample's subset: CD45RA+ positively selected. The V call is TRBV18, the J call TRBJ2-5; D gene uncertain. This receptor was identified in a man aged 30 to 39 in good health. The CDR3 nucleotides read TGTGCCAGCTCACCACCTCAAGAGACCCAGTACTTC. This sequence encodes CASSPPQETQYF. The full variable domain, its missing parts supplied by reference TRBV18 and TRBJ2-5, is NAGVMQNPRHLVRRRGQEARLRCSPMKGHSHVYWYRQLPEEGLKFMVYLQKENIIDESGMPKERFSAEFPKEGPSILRIQQVVRGDSAAYFCASSPPQETQYFGPGTRLLVL.